This TCR beta chain stems from a study of T-cell memory formation after mild COVID-19. Study summary: TCR clusters showed largely donor specificity.

TCRdb re-called the 5' RACE reads through MiXCR, storing one row per CDR3 protein. The data hold hundreds of thousands of distinct CDR3 sequences, with 20% to 25% observed a single time. In regard to this clonotype: No antigen is known for it.

Study observations and caveats: Contracting CD8+ clones were enriched in EMRA, CD4+ mainly in CM and EM. While clones contracting from day 15 to 85 were balanced between CD4 and CD8, later expanders leaned CD4+. Memory cells collected pre-infection included some clones that later responded, suggesting cross-reactive memory joined.

Germline lookup yields CDR1 MGHRA and CDR2 YSYEKL. The V gene lost 4 bases and the J gene lost 8 bases, with 18 bases spanning the gap. The CDR3 runs 15 residues. Source material: PBMCs or a T cell subset sorted from them (not recorded which). The clonotype originates from an adult woman who had mild COVID-19 (a few samples of this study predate the infection). Cell type and time point are not known. This rearrangement joins TRBV4-1 to TRBJ2-1; tentative D call: TRBD1 (5 bases). CDR3 sequence reads: CASSPSPPGLDEQFF. As DNA, the CDR3 is TGCGCCAGCAGCCCCTCCCCGCCAGGGCTGGATGAGCAGTTCTTC.